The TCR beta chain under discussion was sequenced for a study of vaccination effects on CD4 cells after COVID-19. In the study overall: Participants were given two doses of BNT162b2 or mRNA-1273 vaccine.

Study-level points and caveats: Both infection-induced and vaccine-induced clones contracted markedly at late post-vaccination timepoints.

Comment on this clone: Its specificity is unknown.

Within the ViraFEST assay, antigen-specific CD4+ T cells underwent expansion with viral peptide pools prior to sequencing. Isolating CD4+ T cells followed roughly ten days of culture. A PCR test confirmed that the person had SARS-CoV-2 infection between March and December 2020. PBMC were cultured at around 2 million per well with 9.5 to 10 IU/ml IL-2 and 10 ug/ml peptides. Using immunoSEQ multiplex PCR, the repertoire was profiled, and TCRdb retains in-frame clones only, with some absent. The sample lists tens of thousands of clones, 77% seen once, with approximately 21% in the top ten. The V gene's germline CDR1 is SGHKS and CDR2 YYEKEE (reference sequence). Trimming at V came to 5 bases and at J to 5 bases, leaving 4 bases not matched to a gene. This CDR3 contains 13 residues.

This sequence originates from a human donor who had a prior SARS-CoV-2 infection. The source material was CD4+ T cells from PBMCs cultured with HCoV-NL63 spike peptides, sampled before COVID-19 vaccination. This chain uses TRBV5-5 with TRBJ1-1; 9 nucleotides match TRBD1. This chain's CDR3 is CASRWDRATEAFF. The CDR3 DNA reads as TGTGCCAGCAGATGGGACAGGGCTACTGAAGCTTTCTTT.